The 16 T cell receptor delta chains listed next were all sequenced from one sample in a study of gamma-delta chains in newborns, infants, children. With CATT, TCRdb re-called clones from the reads. The sample lists 9,000 to 13,000 delta-chain clones; about 3.6% were seen once. The sequencing sample was made of blood. These receptors all come from a child who was a newborn, infant or young child, either healthy, febrile or measles-vaccinated (not recorded which).

The chain combines TRDV1 with TRDJ1, with 9 bases matching TRDD3. CDR1 TSWWSYY and CDR2 QGS come from the germline V gene. The length of the CDR3 is 19 residues. Trimming cost V 3 bases and J 3 bases; bases outside gene matches: 17. The CDR3 DNA is TGTGCTCTTGGGGACTGGGACTGGGGGAAGCGCAGGATCCCCGATAAACTCATCTTT. It is translated as CALGDWDWGKRRIPDKLIF.

About this clone: Being one base from a much bigger clone, this may be a read error. This rearrangement joins TRDV1 to TRDJ1; possibly TRDD3 for D (6 bases). This CDR3 is 14 amino acids long. Germline assignment: CDR1 TSWWSYY and CDR2 QGS. The CDR3 nucleotides are TGTGCTCTTGGGCATGGGGGGAACACCGGTAAACTCATCTTT. Translation: CALGHGGNTGKLIF.

There are a few counts of this clone. This chain uses TRDV2 with TRDJ1, with D perhaps matching TRDD3 (6 bases). Trimming removed 3 bases from V and 2 bases from J, with 12 bases in between. Germline-derived CDR1 and CDR2 are GEAIGNYY and EKD. The CDR3 runs to 14 residues. CDR3 protein: CACDAILGTDKLIF. In DNA, the CDR3 is TGTGCCTGTGACGCGATACTGGGAACCGATAAACTCATCTTT.

This clone has a handful of counts. The protein recorded in TCRdb matches a much larger clone and deviates from this DNA's translation at residue 8, suggesting a read error; the protein here is obtained by translating the DNA. The J gene is TRDJ1, the V gene TRDV2; maybe TRDD3 (5 bases). V lost 0 bases and J 1 base, leaving 20 bases between the germline ends. The CDR3 runs 18 residues. Germline CDR1 reads GEAIGNYY; CDR2 reads EKD. The CDR3 sequence: CACDTVTRRGPVTDKLIF. In nucleotides, the CDR3 is TGTGCCTGTGACACCGTAACTCGTAGGGGACCCGTCACCGATAAACTCATCTTT.

This clone came up a few times. The chain carries TRDV2 and TRDJ1; TRDD3 might be the D (6 bases). CDR1 and CDR2 from the germline V gene are GEAIGNYY and EKD. V lost 0 bases to trimming and J lost 2 bases, with 12 bases between them. This CDR3 is built from 15 residues. The CDR3 protein is CACDTLEGETDKLIF. The CDR3 bases are TGTGCCTGTGACACCTTAGAGGGGGAGACCGATAAACTCATCTTT.

As for this clone: Other DNA sequences of this sample code for an identical CDR3. The rearrangement links TRDV1 to TRDJ1; D may be TRDD3 (6 bases). Looked up from germline, CDR1 is TSWWSYY and CDR2 is QGS. This CDR3 spans 17 amino acids. Trimming removed 3 bases from V and 0 bases from J, with 17 bases in between. The CDR3 sequence: CALGEVRVGVHTDKLIF. The CDR3 DNA follows: TGTGCTCTTGGGGAGGTTCGGGTGGGGGTTCACACCGATAAACTCATCTTT.

In this sample, this clone turned up a few times. A much larger clone sits a single nucleotide away, making a read error possible. The chain is built from TRDV2 and TRDJ1; 7 positions match TRDD3. CDR1 is GEAIGNYY and CDR2 is EKD in the germline V gene. Losses at the gene ends were 0 bases for V and 0 bases for J; bases not matched to a gene: 6. The CDR3 totals 16 residues. The CDR3 here is CACDTIGGTYTDKLIF. The CDR3 DNA is TGTGCCTGTGACACCATTGGGGGAACGTACACCGATAAACTCATCTTT.

About this clone: A read error may produce the germline difference seen at one junction end. Distinct nucleotide sequences in the sample also encode this CDR3. The chain uses TRDV1 and TRDJ1; 9 bases agree with TRDD3. Germline CDR1 reads TSWWSYY; CDR2 reads QGS. The CDR3 has 24 amino acids. CDR3 coding DNA: TGCGCTCTTGGGAAGGGGGGTGGCCCTACGAAAGGCTGGGGGATCCACCGTCGGACCGATAAACTCATCTTT. Its translation is CALGKGGGPTKGWGIHRRTDKLIF.

The gene calls are TRDV1 and TRDJ1; 8 positions match TRDD2. The germline CDR1 and CDR2 sequences are TSWWSYY and QGS. The junction had 26 bases not matched to a gene; V was cut back by 3 bases and J by 8 bases. CDR3 size: 20 residues. In nucleotides, the CDR3 is TGTGCTCTTGGGGAGCCCCCTTACGGCTTCCTACGTGCAGAACTGTTGAAACTCATCTTT. Its protein is CALGEPPYGFLRAELLKLIF.

This clone was detected a few times. The chain has TRDV3 and TRDJ1; the match to TRDD3 covers 11 bases. Germline CDR1 and CDR2: TVYSNPD and GDNSRS (reference sequence). The CDR3 extends over 21 amino acids. Trimming cost V 4 bases and J 3 bases; bases outside gene matches: 28. The CDR3 reads CASGGTGMFWGIQLLPDKLIF. The DNA of the CDR3 is TGTGCCTCGGGCGGAACCGGTATGTTCTGGGGGATACAACTTTTGCCCGATAAACTCATCTTT.

The chain has TRDV1 and TRDJ2, with 9 bases matching TRDD3. Unmatched junction bases numbered 27, after V lost 7 bases and J lost 3 bases. The germline V gene has CDR1 TSWWSYY and CDR2 QGS. The CDR3 covers 22 residues. The CDR3 DNA is TGTGCTCTTGAGGAGATGGCCTTCCAGTACTGGGGGACTCCCGCGGTGACAGCACAACTCTTCTTT. Residues: CALEEMAFQYWGTPAVTAQLFF.

Regarding this clone: Additional DNA sequences in this sample encode the identical CDR3. The chain couples TRDV1 to TRDJ1, with D unclear. The germline CDR1 and CDR2 sequences are TSWWSYY and QGS. The CDR3 runs to 16 residues. V gave up 5 bases and J gave up 8 bases, with 24 bases separating them. The CDR3 here is CALGNNRVVRPLKLIF. In DNA form, the CDR3 reads TGTGCTCTTGGGAACAACAGGGTGGTCCGCCCCTTGAAACTCATCTTT.

The table lists this clone with a few counts. V usage is TRDV2 and J usage is TRDJ1; D is unclear. Trimming removed 0 bases from V and 4 bases from J, with 26 bases in between. Germline CDR1 and CDR2: GEAIGNYY and EKD. The CDR3 is 19 residues long. CDR3 sequence (DNA): TGTGCCTGTGACACCATGAAGCTCTCTGTACCGCTTGCGGGCGATAAACTCATCTTT. It is translated as CACDTMKLSVPLAGDKLIF.

About this clone: This same CDR3 is encoded by further DNA sequences in the sample. This rearrangement joins TRDV2 to TRDJ2; perhaps TRDD3 as D (6 bases). CDR3 length equals 15 residues. V was pared by 7 bases and J by 0 bases, with 14 bases between. Germline V gives CDR1 GEAIGNYY, CDR2 EKD. The CDR3 sequence: CACDPAGALTAQLFF. The CDR3 DNA is TGTGCCTGCGACCCGGCTGGGGCTTTGACAGCACAACTCTTCTTT.

CDR3 sequence reads: CALGVLSGPDKLIF. The CDR3 bases are TGTGCTCTTGGGGTCTTGAGCGGACCCGATAAACTCATCTTT. The rearrangement joins TRDV1 to TRDJ1; D is ambiguous. V lost 4 bases to trimming and J lost 3 bases, with 12 bases between them. The germline gives CDR1 TSWWSYY, CDR2 QGS. The CDR3 runs to 14 residues.

This clone has just a few counts. At one end, the junction sequence differs from germline, possibly due to a read error. At the DNA level, this CDR3 is encoded by other sequences in the same sample as well. This chain links TRDV2 with TRDJ3; TRDD3 aligns across 13 bases. Germline lookup yields CDR1 GEAIGNYY and CDR2 EKD. CDR3 length equals 22 residues. CDR3 sequence reads: CACDPVLGDTRMDSWDTRQMFF. CDR3 coding DNA: TGTGCCTGTGACCCTGTACTGGGGGATACGCGGATGGACTCCTGGGACACCCGGCAGATGTTTTTC.